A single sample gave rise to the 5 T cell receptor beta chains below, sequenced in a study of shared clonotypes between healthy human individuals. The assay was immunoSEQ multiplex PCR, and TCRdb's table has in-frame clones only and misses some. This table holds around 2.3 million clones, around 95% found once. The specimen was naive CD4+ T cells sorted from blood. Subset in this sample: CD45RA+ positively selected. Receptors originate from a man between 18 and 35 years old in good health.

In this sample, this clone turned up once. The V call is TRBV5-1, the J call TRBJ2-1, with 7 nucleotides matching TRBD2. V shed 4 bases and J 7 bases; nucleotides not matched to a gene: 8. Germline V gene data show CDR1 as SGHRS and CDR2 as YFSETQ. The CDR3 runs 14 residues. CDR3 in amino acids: CASSGLVGENEQFF. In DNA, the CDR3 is TGCGCCAGCAGCGGACTAGTAGGGGAGAATGAGCAGTTCTTC.

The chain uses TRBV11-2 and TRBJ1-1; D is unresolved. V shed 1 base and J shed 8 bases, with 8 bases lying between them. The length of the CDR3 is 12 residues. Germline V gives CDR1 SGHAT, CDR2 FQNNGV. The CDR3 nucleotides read TGTGCCAGCAGCTTAGTCTACCGAGAAGCTTTCTTT. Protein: CASSLVYREAFF.

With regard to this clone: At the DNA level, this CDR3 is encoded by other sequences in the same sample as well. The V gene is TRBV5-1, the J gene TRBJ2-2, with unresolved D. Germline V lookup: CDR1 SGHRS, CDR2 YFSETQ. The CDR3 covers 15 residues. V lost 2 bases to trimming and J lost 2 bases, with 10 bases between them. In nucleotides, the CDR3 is TGCGCCAGCAGCTTATCCGGGCTCAACACCGGGGAGCTGTTTTTT. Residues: CASSLSGLNTGELFF.

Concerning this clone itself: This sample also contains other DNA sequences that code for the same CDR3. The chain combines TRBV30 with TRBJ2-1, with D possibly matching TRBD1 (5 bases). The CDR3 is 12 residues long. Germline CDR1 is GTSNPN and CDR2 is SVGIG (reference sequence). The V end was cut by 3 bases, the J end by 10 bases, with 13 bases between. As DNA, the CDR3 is TGTGCCTGGAGCGTACTGGGGCGGGAGCAGTTCTTC. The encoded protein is CAWSVLGREQFF.

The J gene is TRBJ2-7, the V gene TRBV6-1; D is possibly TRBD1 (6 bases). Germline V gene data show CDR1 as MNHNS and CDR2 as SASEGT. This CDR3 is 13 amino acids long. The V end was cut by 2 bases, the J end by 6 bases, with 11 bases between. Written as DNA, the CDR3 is TGTGCCAGCAGTGAATACAGGGTTGGCGAGCAGTACTTC. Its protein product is CASSEYRVGEQYF.